The TCR beta chain described here comes from a study of control samples from healthy donors and cancer patients. V trimming: 3 bases; J trimming: 4 bases; junction bases outside the gene matches: 5. CDR3 size: 14 residues. Germline CDR1 LGHNA, CDR2 YSLEER. Assay: immunoSEQ multiplex PCR; the TCRdb copy retains only in-frame clones and omits some. The table includes roughly 170,000 clones, roughly 92% detected once. Sequencing input: blood. The rearrangement joins TRBV4-3 to TRBJ1-2; 7 positions match TRBD1. This clonotype was sampled from a woman under 30 in good health. This CDR3 reads CASSHRRDSYGYTF. The CDR3, as DNA: TGCGCCAGCAGCCACCGCCGGGACAGCTATGGCTACACCTTC.